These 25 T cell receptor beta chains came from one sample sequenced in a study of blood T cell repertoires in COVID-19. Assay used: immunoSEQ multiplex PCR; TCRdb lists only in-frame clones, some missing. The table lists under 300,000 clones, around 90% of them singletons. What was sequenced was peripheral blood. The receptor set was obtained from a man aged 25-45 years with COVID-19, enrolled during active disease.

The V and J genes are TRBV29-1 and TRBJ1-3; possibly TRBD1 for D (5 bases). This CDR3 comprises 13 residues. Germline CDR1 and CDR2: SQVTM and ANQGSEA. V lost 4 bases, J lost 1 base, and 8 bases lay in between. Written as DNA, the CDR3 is TGCAGCGTTGCCACAGGATCTGGAAACACCATATATTTT. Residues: CSVATGSGNTIYF.

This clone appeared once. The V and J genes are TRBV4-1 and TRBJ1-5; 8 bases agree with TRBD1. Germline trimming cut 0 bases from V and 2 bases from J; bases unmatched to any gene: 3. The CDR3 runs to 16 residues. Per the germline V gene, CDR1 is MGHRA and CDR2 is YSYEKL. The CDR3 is CASSQDQGAGNQPQHF. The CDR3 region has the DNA TGCGCCAGCAGCCAAGACCAGGGGGCCGGCAATCAGCCCCAGCATTTT.

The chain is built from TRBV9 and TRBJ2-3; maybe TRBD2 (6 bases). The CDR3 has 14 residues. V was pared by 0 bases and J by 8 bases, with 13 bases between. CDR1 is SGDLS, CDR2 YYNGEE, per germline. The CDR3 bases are TGTGCCAGCAGCGTAGCGGGGGAAGGGTCTACGCAGTATTTT. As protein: CASSVAGEGSTQYF. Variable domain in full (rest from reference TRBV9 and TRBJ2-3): DSGVTQTPKHLITATGQRVTLRCSPRSGDLSVYWYQQSLDQGLQFLIQYYNGEERAKGNILERFSAQQFPDLHSELNLSSLELGDSALYFCASSVAGEGSTQYFGPGTRLTVL.

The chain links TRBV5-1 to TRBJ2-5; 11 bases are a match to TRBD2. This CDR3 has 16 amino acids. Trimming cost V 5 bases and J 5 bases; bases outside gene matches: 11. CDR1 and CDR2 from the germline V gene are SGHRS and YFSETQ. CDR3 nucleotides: TGCGCCAGCAGTCGGCTAGCGGGGGGCTCCCGGGAGACCCAGTACTTC. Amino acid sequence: CASSRLAGGSRETQYF.

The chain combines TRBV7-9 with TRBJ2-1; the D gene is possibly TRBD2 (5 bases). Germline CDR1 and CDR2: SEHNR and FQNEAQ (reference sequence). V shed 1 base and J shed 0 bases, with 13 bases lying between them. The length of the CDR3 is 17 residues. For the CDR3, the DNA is TGTGCCAGCAGCTTAGTTTATTCGGGGAGCTCCTACAATGAGCAGTTCTTC. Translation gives CASSLVYSGSSYNEQFF.

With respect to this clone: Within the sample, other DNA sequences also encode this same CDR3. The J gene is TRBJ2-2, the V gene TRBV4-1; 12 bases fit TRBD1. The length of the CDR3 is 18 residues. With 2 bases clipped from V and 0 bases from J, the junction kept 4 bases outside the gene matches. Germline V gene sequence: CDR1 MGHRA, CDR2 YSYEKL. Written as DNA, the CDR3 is TGCGCCAGCAGCCAAACCGGGACAGGGGGCACGAACACCGGGGAGCTGTTTTTT. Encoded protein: CASSQTGTGGTNTGELFF.

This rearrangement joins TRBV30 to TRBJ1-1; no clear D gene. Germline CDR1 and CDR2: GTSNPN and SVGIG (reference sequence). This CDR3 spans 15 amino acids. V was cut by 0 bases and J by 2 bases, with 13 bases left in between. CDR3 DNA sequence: TGTGCCTGGAGTGTAATCCCTTTAGAAAACACTGAAGCTTTCTTT. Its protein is CAWSVIPLENTEAFF.

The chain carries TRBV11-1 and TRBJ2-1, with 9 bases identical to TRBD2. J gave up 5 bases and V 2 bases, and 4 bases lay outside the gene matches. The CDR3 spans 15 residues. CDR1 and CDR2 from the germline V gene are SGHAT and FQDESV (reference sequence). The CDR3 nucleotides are TGTGCCAGCAGCTTATTAGGACTAGCGAACAATGAGCAGTTCTTC. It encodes CASSLLGLANNEQFF.

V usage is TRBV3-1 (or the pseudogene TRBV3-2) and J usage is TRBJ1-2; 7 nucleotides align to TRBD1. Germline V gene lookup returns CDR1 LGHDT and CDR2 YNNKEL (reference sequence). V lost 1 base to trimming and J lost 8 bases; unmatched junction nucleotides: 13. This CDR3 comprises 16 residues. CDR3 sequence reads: CASSQGYRGTPPGYTF. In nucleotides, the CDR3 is TGTGCCAGCAGCCAAGGGTACAGGGGTACACCGCCCGGCTACACCTTC.

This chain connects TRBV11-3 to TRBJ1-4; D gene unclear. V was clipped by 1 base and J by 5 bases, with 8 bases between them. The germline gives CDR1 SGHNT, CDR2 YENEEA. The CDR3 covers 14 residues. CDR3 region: CASSLGRRNEKLFF. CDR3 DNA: TGTGCCAGCAGCTTAGGGCGGCGGAATGAAAAACTGTTTTTT.

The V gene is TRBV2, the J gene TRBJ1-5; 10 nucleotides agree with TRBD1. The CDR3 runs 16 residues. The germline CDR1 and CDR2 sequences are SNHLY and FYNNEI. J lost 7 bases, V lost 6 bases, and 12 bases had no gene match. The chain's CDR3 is CASSHRGTGEHQPQHF. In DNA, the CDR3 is TGTGCCAGCAGCCATAGGGGGACAGGGGAACACCAGCCCCAGCATTTT.

CDR3 amino acids: CASSWTGDNEQFF. The CDR3 nucleotides are TGTGCCAGCAGCTGGACAGGGGACAATGAGCAGTTCTTC. The gene calls are TRBV7-3 and TRBJ2-1, with 9 bases that match TRBD1. CDR1 and CDR2 (germline): SGHTA, FQGTGA. The CDR3 has 13 amino acids. J lost 5 bases, V lost 4 bases, and 0 bases had no gene match. The variable domain in full, completed from reference TRBV7-3 and TRBJ2-1, reads GAGVSQTPSNKVTEKGKYVELRCDPISGHTALYWYRQSLGQGPEFLIYFQGTGAADDSGLPNDRFFAVRPEGSVSTLKIQRTERGDSAVYLCASSWTGDNEQFFGPGTRLTVL.

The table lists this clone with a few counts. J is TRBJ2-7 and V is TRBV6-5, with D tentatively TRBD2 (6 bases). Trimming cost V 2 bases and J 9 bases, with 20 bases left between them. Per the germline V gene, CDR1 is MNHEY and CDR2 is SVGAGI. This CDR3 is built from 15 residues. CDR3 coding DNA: TGTGCCAGCAGTTACGCAAGGACCCGGAGGGATGTGCAGTACTTC. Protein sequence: CASSYARTRRDVQYF.

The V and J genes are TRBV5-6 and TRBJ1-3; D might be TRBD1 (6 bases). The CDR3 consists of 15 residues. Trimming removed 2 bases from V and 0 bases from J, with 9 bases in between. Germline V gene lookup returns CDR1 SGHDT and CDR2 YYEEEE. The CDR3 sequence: CASSLGTPSGNTIYF. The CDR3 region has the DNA TGTGCCAGCAGCTTAGGGACACCCTCTGGAAACACCATATATTTT.

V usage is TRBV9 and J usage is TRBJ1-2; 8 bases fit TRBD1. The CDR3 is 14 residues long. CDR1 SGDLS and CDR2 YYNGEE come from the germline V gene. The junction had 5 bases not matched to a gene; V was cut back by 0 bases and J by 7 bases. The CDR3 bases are TGTGCCAGCAGCGTAGGACCAGGGGGCAGTGGCTACACCTTC. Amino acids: CASSVGPGGSGYTF. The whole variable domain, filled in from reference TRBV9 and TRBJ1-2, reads DSGVTQTPKHLITATGQRVTLRCSPRSGDLSVYWYQQSLDQGLQFLIQYYNGEERAKGNILERFSAQQFPDLHSELNLSSLELGDSALYFCASSVGPGGSGYTFGSGTRLTVV.

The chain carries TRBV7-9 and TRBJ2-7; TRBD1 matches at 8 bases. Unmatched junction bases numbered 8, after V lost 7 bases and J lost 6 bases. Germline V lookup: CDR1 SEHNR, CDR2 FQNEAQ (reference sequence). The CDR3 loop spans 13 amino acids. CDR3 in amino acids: CASNLITGGEQYF. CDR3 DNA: TGTGCCAGCAACCTTATTACAGGGGGCGAGCAGTACTTC.

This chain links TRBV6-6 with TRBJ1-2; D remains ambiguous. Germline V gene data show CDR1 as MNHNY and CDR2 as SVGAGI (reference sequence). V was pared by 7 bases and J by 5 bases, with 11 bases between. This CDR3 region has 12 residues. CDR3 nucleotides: TGTGCCAGCACTAATACAGAGTATGGCTACACCTTC. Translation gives CASTNTEYGYTF.

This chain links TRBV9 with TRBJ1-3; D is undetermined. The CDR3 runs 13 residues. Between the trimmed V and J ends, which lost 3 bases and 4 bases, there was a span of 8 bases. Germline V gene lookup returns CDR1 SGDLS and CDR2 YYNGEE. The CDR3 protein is CASSEPPGNTIYF. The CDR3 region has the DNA TGTGCCAGCAGCGAGCCCCCCGGAAACACCATATATTTT.

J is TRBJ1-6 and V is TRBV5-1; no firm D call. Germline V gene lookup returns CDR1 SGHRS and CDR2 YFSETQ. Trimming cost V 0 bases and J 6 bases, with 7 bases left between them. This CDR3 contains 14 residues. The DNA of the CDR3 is TGCGCCAGCAGCTTGGATACCAGTAATTCACCCCTCCACTTT. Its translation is CASSLDTSNSPLHF.

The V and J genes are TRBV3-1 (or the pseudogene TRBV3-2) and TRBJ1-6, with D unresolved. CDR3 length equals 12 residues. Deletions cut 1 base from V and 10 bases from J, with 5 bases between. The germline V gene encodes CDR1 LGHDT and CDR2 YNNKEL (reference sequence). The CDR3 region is CASSQAGSPLHF. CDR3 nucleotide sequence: TGTGCCAGCAGCCAAGCAGGCTCACCCCTCCACTTT.

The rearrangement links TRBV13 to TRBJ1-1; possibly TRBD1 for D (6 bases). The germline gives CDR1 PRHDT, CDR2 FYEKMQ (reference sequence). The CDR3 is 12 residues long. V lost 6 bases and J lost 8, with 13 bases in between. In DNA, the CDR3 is TGTGCCAGCAGGGGGGCTGGTATCGAAGCTTTCTTT. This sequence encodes CASRGAGIEAFF.

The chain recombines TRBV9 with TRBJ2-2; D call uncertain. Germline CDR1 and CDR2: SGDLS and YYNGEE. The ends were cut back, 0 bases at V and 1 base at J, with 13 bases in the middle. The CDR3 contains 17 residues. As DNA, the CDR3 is TGTGCCAGCAGCGTAGGCCTCACCTTACAGAACACCGGGGAGCTGTTTTTT. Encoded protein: CASSVGLTLQNTGELFF. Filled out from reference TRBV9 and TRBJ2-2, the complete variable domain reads DSGVTQTPKHLITATGQRVTLRCSPRSGDLSVYWYQQSLDQGLQFLIQYYNGEERAKGNILERFSAQQFPDLHSELNLSSLELGDSALYFCASSVGLTLQNTGELFFGEGSRLTVL.

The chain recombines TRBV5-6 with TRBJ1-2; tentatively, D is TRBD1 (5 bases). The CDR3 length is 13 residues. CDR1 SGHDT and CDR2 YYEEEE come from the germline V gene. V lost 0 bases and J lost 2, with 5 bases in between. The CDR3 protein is CASSLAGNYGYTF. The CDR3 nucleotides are TGTGCCAGCAGCTTGGCAGGGAACTATGGCTACACCTTC. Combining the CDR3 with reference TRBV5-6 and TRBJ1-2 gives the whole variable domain DAGVTQSPTHLIKTRGQQVTLRCSPKSGHDTVSWYQQALGQGPQFIFQYYEEEERQRGNFPDRFSGHQFPNYSSELNVNALLLGDSALYLCASSLAGNYGYTFGSGTRLTVV.

CDR3 in amino acids: CASSSIMGGGQETQYF. The CDR3 DNA sequence: TGTGCCAGCAGCTCGATTATGGGTGGAGGCCAAGAGACCCAGTACTTC. The chain carries TRBV7-7 and TRBJ2-5; D may be TRBD2 (5 bases). This CDR3 is 16 amino acids long. V lost 4 bases to trimming and J lost 1 base, with 16 bases between them. Germline values: CDR1 SSHAT, CDR2 FNYEAQ (reference sequence). Supplemented by reference TRBV7-7 and TRBJ2-5, the full variable domain reads GAGVSQSPRYKVTKRGQDVTLRCDPISSHATLYWYQQALGQGPEFLTYFNYEAQPDKSGLPSDRFSAERPEGSISTLTIQRTEQRDSAMYRCASSSIMGGGQETQYFGPGTRLLVL.

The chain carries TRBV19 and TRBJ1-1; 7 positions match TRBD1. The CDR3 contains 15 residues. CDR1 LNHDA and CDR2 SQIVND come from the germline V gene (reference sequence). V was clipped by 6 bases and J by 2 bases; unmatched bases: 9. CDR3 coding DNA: TGTGCCAGTAGCCGAAGACAGGGCGGAAACACTGAAGCTTTCTTT. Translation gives CASSRRQGGNTEAFF. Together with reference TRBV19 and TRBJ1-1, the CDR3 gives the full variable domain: DGGITQSPKYLFRKEGQNVTLSCEQNLNHDAMYWYRQDPGQGLRLIYYSQIVNDFQKGDIAEGYSVSREKKESFPLTVTSAQKNPTAFYLCASSRRQGGNTEAFFGQGTRLTVV.